These T cell receptor beta chains were read from a single sample in a study of blood T cell repertoires in COVID-19. This table comes from immunoSEQ multiplex PCR, and its TCRdb copy is limited to in-frame clones, with some not included. The sample shows 25,000 to 35,000 clones, 75% to 90% of them seen only once. Sample: peripheral blood. These receptors were obtained from a man older than 75 with acute or convalescent COVID-19. CDR3s include the opening cysteine and the closing phenylalanine or tryptophan. Each record gives: clone size, J gene, D gene, V gene, CDR3 protein, CDR3 DNA. A D gene is named only where the DNA matches it firmly. Clone size is stated in some rows and not others, as once, few, many or a class when expanded.

clone_size: .; j_call: TRBJ1-3; d_call: .; v_call: TRBV7-3; cdr3_aa: CASSKTGPSFSGNTIYF; cdr3_nt: TGTGCCAGCAGCAAGACAGGTCCCTCGTTCTCTGGAAACACCATATATTTT
clone_size: few; j_call: TRBJ1-2; d_call: .; v_call: TRBV30; cdr3_aa: CAWSVGGGEGYTF; cdr3_nt: TGTGCCTGGAGTGTAGGCGGGGGCGAGGGCTACACCTTC
clone_size: .; j_call: TRBJ2-5; d_call: TRBD1; v_call: TRBV10-1; cdr3_aa: CASSERTGAVGETQYF; cdr3_nt: TGCGCCAGCAGCGAAAGGACAGGGGCAGTAGGGGAGACCCAGTACTTC
clone_size: .; j_call: TRBJ2-2; d_call: TRBD1; v_call: TRBV4-1; cdr3_aa: CASSQDLGQGNTGELFF; cdr3_nt: TGCGCCAGCAGCCAAGATCTGGGACAGGGGAACACCGGGGAGCTGTTTTTT
clone_size: .; j_call: TRBJ1-2; d_call: .; v_call: TRBV3-1/TRBV3-2; cdr3_aa: CASSQVDYGYTF; cdr3_nt: TGTGCCAGCAGCCAAGTCGACTATGGCTACACCTTC
clone_size: .; j_call: TRBJ2-3; d_call: .; v_call: TRBV5-4; cdr3_aa: CASSLAGGGGDTQYF; cdr3_nt: TGTGCCAGCAGCTTGGCGGGGGGAGGGGGGGATACGCAGTATTTT
clone_size: .; j_call: TRBJ2-6; d_call: .; v_call: TRBV28; cdr3_aa: CASSSHSSGANVLTF; cdr3_nt: TGTGCCAGCAGTTCCCACAGCTCTGGGGCCAACGTCCTGACTTTC
clone_size: .; j_call: TRBJ2-3; d_call: TRBD2; v_call: TRBV2; cdr3_aa: CASSEFMVGTTVTDTQYF; cdr3_nt: TGTGCCAGCAGTGAATTTATGGTAGGGACTACCGTCACAGATACGCAGTATTTT
clone_size: .; j_call: TRBJ2-1; d_call: .; v_call: TRBV18; cdr3_aa: CASSPNYNEQFF; cdr3_nt: TGTGCCAGCTCACCTAATTACAATGAGCAGTTCTTC
clone_size: .; j_call: TRBJ2-7; d_call: TRBD2; v_call: TRBV5-1; cdr3_aa: CASRRVAGDYEQYF; cdr3_nt: TGCGCCAGCAGGAGGGTAGCGGGGGATTACGAGCAGTACTTC
clone_size: few; j_call: TRBJ1-6; d_call: .; v_call: TRBV7-9; cdr3_aa: CASSLVGGRDNSPLHF; cdr3_nt: TGTGCCAGCAGCTTAGTTGGGGGCAGAGATAATTCACCCCTCCACTTT
clone_size: .; j_call: TRBJ2-7; d_call: .; v_call: TRBV7-2; cdr3_aa: CAIGARDKRTYEQYF; cdr3_nt: TGTGCCATCGGAGCTCGGGACAAGAGAACCTACGAGCAGTACTTC
clone_size: .; j_call: TRBJ2-5; d_call: .; v_call: TRBV12-3/TRBV12-4; cdr3_aa: CASSLAETQYF; cdr3_nt: TGTGCCAGCAGTTTGGCTGAGACCCAGTACTTC
clone_size: once; j_call: TRBJ2-6; d_call: .; v_call: TRBV7-3; cdr3_aa: CASIDLGSSGANVLTF; cdr3_nt: TGTGCCAGCATCGACTTGGGGAGCTCTGGGGCCAACGTCCTGACTTTC
clone_size: .; j_call: TRBJ2-7; d_call: .; v_call: TRBV19; cdr3_aa: CASSIGPGNEQYF; cdr3_nt: TGTGCCAGTAGTATAGGACCCGGGAACGAGCAGTACTTC
clone_size: .; j_call: TRBJ1-1; d_call: .; v_call: TRBV29-1; cdr3_aa: CSAWVGLNTEAFF; cdr3_nt: TGCAGCGCTTGGGTCGGGTTGAACACTGAAGCTTTCTTT
clone_size: few; j_call: TRBJ1-1; d_call: TRBD1; v_call: TRBV5-1; cdr3_aa: CASSLAGTGDTEAFF; cdr3_nt: TGCGCCAGCAGCTTGGCCGGGACAGGGGACACTGAAGCTTTCTTT
clone_size: .; j_call: TRBJ2-3; d_call: TRBD1; v_call: TRBV9; cdr3_aa: CASSVGARGSDTQYF; cdr3_nt: TGTGCCAGCAGCGTAGGGGCCAGGGGGTCAGATACGCAGTATTTT
clone_size: .; j_call: TRBJ1-5; d_call: .; v_call: TRBV15; cdr3_aa: CATSRDREPNQPQHF; cdr3_nt: TGTGCCACCAGCAGAGATCGGGAGCCGAATCAGCCCCAGCATTTT
clone_size: .; j_call: TRBJ1-6; d_call: .; v_call: TRBV11-2; cdr3_aa: CASSARTTDRQSYNSPLHF; cdr3_nt: TGTGCCAGCAGCGCACGAACTACCGACAGGCAATCCTATAATTCACCCCTCCACTTT
clone_size: .; j_call: TRBJ2-3; d_call: .; v_call: TRBV5-5; cdr3_aa: CASDRGDTDTQYF; cdr3_nt: TGTGCCAGCGACCGGGGAGACACAGATACGCAGTATTTT
clone_size: .; j_call: TRBJ2-1; d_call: .; v_call: TRBV19; cdr3_aa: CASARTRSSYNEQFF; cdr3_nt: TGTGCCAGTGCGAGGACACGTAGCTCCTACAATGAGCAGTTCTTC
clone_size: .; j_call: TRBJ1-5; d_call: TRBD1; v_call: TRBV28; cdr3_aa: CASSLRGLDRGHREPQHF; cdr3_nt: TGTGCCAGCAGTTTAAGGGGACTGGACAGGGGGCATAGGGAGCCCCAGCATTTT
clone_size: .; j_call: TRBJ1-6; d_call: .; v_call: TRBV5-1; cdr3_aa: CASSLEGGSSYNSPLHF; cdr3_nt: TGCGCCAGCAGCTTGGAAGGCGGGAGCTCCTATAATTCACCCCTCCACTTT
clone_size: .; j_call: TRBJ2-1; d_call: .; v_call: TRBV10-2; cdr3_aa: CASREGGEAGNEQFF; cdr3_nt: TGCGCCAGCAGAGAGGGCGGGGAAGCGGGCAATGAGCAGTTCTTC
clone_size: .; j_call: TRBJ2-1; d_call: TRBD2; v_call: TRBV5-1; cdr3_aa: CASSVSGGRQYNEQFF; cdr3_nt: TGCGCCAGCAGCGTCTCCGGGGGGAGGCAATACAATGAGCAGTTCTTC
clone_size: .; j_call: TRBJ2-7; d_call: TRBD1; v_call: TRBV2; cdr3_aa: CASRRQGGPYEQYF; cdr3_nt: TGTGCCAGCAGACGACAGGGGGGGCCCTACGAGCAGTACTTC
clone_size: .; j_call: TRBJ1-2; d_call: TRBD1; v_call: TRBV28; cdr3_aa: CASSYRGRNYGYTF; cdr3_nt: TGTGCCAGCAGTTACAGGGGGAGAAACTATGGCTACACCTTC
clone_size: .; j_call: TRBJ2-7; d_call: .; v_call: TRBV29-1; cdr3_aa: CSVGEAYEQYF; cdr3_nt: TGCAGCGTTGGTGAGGCGTACGAGCAGTACTTC
clone_size: .; j_call: TRBJ2-7; d_call: TRBD1; v_call: TRBV2; cdr3_aa: CASRNRDRVFEQYF; cdr3_nt: TGTGCCAGCAGAAACCGGGACAGGGTCTTCGAGCAGTACTTC
clone_size: .; j_call: TRBJ1-1; d_call: TRBD1; v_call: TRBV7-9; cdr3_aa: CASSLVAGGRFDTEAFF; cdr3_nt: TGTGCCAGCAGCTTAGTGGCAGGGGGTAGGTTTGACACTGAAGCTTTCTTT
clone_size: once; j_call: TRBJ1-2; d_call: TRBD1; v_call: TRBV7-2; cdr3_aa: CASSSGTGSNYGYTF; cdr3_nt: TGTGCCAGCAGCTCGGGGACAGGTTCAAACTATGGCTACACCTTC
clone_size: few; j_call: TRBJ1-6; d_call: .; v_call: TRBV19; cdr3_aa: CASTLGSSPLHF; cdr3_nt: TGTGCCAGCACCTTAGGGAGTTCACCCCTCCACTTT
clone_size: .; j_call: TRBJ1-4; d_call: TRBD1; v_call: TRBV28; cdr3_aa: CASSETGVREKLFF; cdr3_nt: TGTGCCAGCAGTGAGACAGGGGTTAGAGAAAAACTGTTTTTT
clone_size: .; j_call: TRBJ1-2; d_call: .; v_call: TRBV2; cdr3_aa: CASSEGGGIGYGYTF; cdr3_nt: TGTGCCAGCAGTGAGGGTGGGGGGATCGGCTATGGCTACACCTTC
clone_size: .; j_call: TRBJ2-7; d_call: .; v_call: TRBV11-2; cdr3_aa: CASSLVSTGVGEQYF; cdr3_nt: TGTGCCAGCAGCTTAGTCTCGACAGGAGTAGGCGAGCAGTACTTC
clone_size: .; j_call: TRBJ2-2; d_call: TRBD1; v_call: TRBV5-6; cdr3_aa: CASSFSGQWFTGELFF; cdr3_nt: TGTGCCAGCAGCTTCTCGGGACAGTGGTTCACCGGGGAGCTGTTTTTT
clone_size: .; j_call: TRBJ1-2; d_call: .; v_call: TRBV9; cdr3_aa: CASSVGSYGYTF; cdr3_nt: TGTGCCAGCAGCGTAGGTAGCTATGGCTACACCTTC
clone_size: .; j_call: TRBJ1-2; d_call: TRBD1; v_call: TRBV5-1; cdr3_aa: CASSQQGEGYTF; cdr3_nt: TGCGCCAGCAGCCAACAGGGGGAAGGCTACACCTTC
clone_size: .; j_call: TRBJ2-5; d_call: TRBD2; v_call: TRBV5-1; cdr3_aa: CASSSLGLAGTEGTQYF; cdr3_nt: TGCGCCAGCAGCTCCCTGGGACTAGCGGGGACCGAGGGGACCCAGTACTTC
clone_size: few; j_call: TRBJ1-4; d_call: .; v_call: TRBV18; cdr3_aa: CASSQRGNTNEKLFF; cdr3_nt: TGTGCCAGCTCACAAAGGGGGAATACTAATGAAAAACTGTTTTTT
clone_size: .; j_call: TRBJ1-2; d_call: .; v_call: TRBV15; cdr3_aa: CATSRGKGQMYGYTF; cdr3_nt: TGTGCCACCAGCAGAGGGAAGGGGCAGATGTACGGCTACACCTTC
clone_size: few; j_call: TRBJ2-1; d_call: .; v_call: TRBV14; cdr3_aa: CASTPKTGSSYNEQFF; cdr3_nt: TGTGCCAGCACCCCCAAAACAGGGAGCTCCTACAATGAGCAGTTCTTC
clone_size: .; j_call: TRBJ2-4; d_call: TRBD1; v_call: TRBV10-3; cdr3_aa: CAISGSDRGLGNIQYF; cdr3_nt: TGTGCCATCAGTGGCTCGGACAGGGGGTTAGGAAACATTCAGTACTTC
clone_size: .; j_call: TRBJ1-4; d_call: .; v_call: TRBV4-2; cdr3_aa: CASSLRQAEVNEKLFF; cdr3_nt: TGTGCCAGCAGCCTTCGACAGGCGGAGGTCAATGAAAAACTGTTTTTT
clone_size: once; j_call: TRBJ1-6; d_call: .; v_call: TRBV6-5; cdr3_aa: CASRWGGDSPLHF; cdr3_nt: TGTGCCAGCAGGTGGGGGGGGGATTCACCCCTCCACTTT
clone_size: .; j_call: TRBJ1-2; d_call: TRBD1; v_call: TRBV7-2; cdr3_aa: CASSPGTGVSGYTF; cdr3_nt: TGTGCCAGCAGCCCCGGGACAGGGGTGAGTGGCTACACCTTC
clone_size: .; j_call: TRBJ2-1; d_call: TRBD1; v_call: TRBV7-8; cdr3_aa: CASSNTGVTYNEQFF; cdr3_nt: TGTGCCAGCAGTAATACAGGGGTAACCTACAATGAGCAGTTCTTC
clone_size: .; j_call: TRBJ1-4; d_call: TRBD1; v_call: TRBV7-9; cdr3_aa: CASSSTGGTNEKLFF; cdr3_nt: TGTGCCAGCAGCTCGACAGGGGGGACTAATGAAAAACTGTTTTTT
clone_size: .; j_call: TRBJ2-7; d_call: .; v_call: TRBV6-5; cdr3_aa: CASRPGTPYEQYF; cdr3_nt: TGTGCCAGCAGACCCGGGACTCCCTACGAGCAGTACTTC
clone_size: .; j_call: TRBJ2-2; d_call: .; v_call: TRBV6-5; cdr3_aa: CASKYRADTGELFF; cdr3_nt: TGTGCCAGCAAGTACAGGGCGGACACCGGGGAGCTGTTTTTT